This T cell receptor beta chain stems from a study of T cell changes during pregnancy in multiple sclerosis. This clone was picked up one time. Germline V lookup: CDR1 SNHLY, CDR2 FYNNEI. V shed 4 bases and J 4 bases; nucleotides not matched to a gene: 11. The CDR3 runs 16 residues. Using immunoSEQ multiplex PCR, the repertoire was profiled, and TCRdb retains in-frame clones only, with some absent. The sample includes some 100,000 clones, around 93% of them seen just once. The sequence came from a female donor with multiple sclerosis, enrolled in a pregnancy study. Sequenced here: peripheral blood, sampled before pregnancy. This chain connects TRBV2 to TRBJ2-5, with 8 positions matching TRBD1. The CDR3 region has the DNA TGTGCCAGCAGTGGACGGACAGGGAGTGGGATAGAGACCCAGTACTTC. It encodes CASSGRTGSGIETQYF.